This TCR beta chain was recovered during a study of T cells in Graves' hyperthyroidism and ophthalmopathy. An absence of ophthalmopathy progression within 18 months meant stable Graves' hyperthyroidism. Used for diagnoses were clinical symptoms, serum thyroxine and TRAb, thyroid ultrasound and orbital computed tomography. Amplification of TCR beta CDR3 regions used RNA as the template. The HTBI primer set drove a first-round RT-PCR of the TCR CDR3. In TCRdb, the multiplex PCR reads were re-called with MiXCR into one record per CDR3 protein. Among hundreds of thousands of distinct CDR3 sequences listed, about 12% were seen once. Study-level findings and limits: Blood also showed most of the thyroid clonotypes that were expanded above 0.001. Through a model of 13 V-J features, ophthalmopathy was separated from stable hyperthyroidism.

This clonotype has ten or more counts. Its specificity is not known. The TCR originated in a young woman with Graves' hyperthyroidism. Input material: blood.

CDR3: CASRGDTNTEAFF. The CDR3 nucleotides read TGTGCCAGCAGGGGCGATACGAACACTGAAGCTTTCTTT. V gene TRBV6-1 combines with J gene TRBJ1-1; D is ambiguous. Trimming stripped 6 bases from V and 1 base from J, with 9 bases between. The CDR3 sequence is 13 residues long. Germline V gene lookup returns CDR1 MNHNS and CDR2 SASEGT.